Listed below are T cell receptor beta chains from one sample, sequenced in a study of cytomegalovirus exposure and HLA in healthy donors. Method: immunoSEQ multiplex PCR; TCRdb's copy keeps in-frame clones and lacks some. The table lists under 150,000 clones, 60% to 80% of them singletons, with around 2.5% in the top ten. Specimen: PBMCs. These receptors all stem from a woman aged 60-70 years in good health and CMV-seropositive. Both conserved end residues are part of each CDR3. A D gene is named only where the DNA matches it firmly. Some rows have no size entry. The others give once, few or many, or a class for an expanded clone.

J: TRBJ2-4; D: .; V: TRBV5-1; length: 15; size: .; CDR3: CASSYDTTAKNIQYF; DNA: TGCGCCAGCAGCTATGACACCACGGCCAAAAACATTCAGTACTTC
J: TRBJ2-2; D: .; V: TRBV5-1; length: 15; size: .; CDR3: CASSQGGGGIGELFF; DNA: TGCGCCAGCAGCCAAGGGGGTGGAGGCATCGGGGAGCTGTTTTTT
J: TRBJ2-3; D: .; V: TRBV5-5; length: 13; size: medium-sized; CDR3: CASSGDWTDTQYF; DNA: TGTGCCAGCAGCGGGGACTGGACAGATACGCAGTATTTT
J: TRBJ1-1; D: TRBD1; V: TRBV2; length: 14; size: .; CDR3: CASSEGQGRTEAFF; DNA: TGTGCCAGCAGCGAAGGACAGGGGAGGACTGAAGCTTTCTTT
J: TRBJ1-2; D: TRBD1; V: TRBV7-2; length: 13; size: few; CDR3: CASSPGQVAGYTF; DNA: TGTGCCAGCAGCCCTGGACAGGTGGCTGGCTACACCTTC
J: TRBJ2-3; D: TRBD2; V: TRBV7-7; length: 14; size: .; CDR3: CASSLGEGTDTQYF; DNA: TGTGCCAGCAGCTTAGGGGAGGGAACAGATACGCAGTATTTT
J: TRBJ1-1; D: .; V: TRBV23-1; length: 23; size: .; CDR3: CASSQSLGKSWRGSFSLNTEAFF; DNA: TGCGCCAGCAGTCAATCGTTGGGAAAAAGCTGGAGAGGGAGCTTTTCGTTGAACACTGAAGCTTTCTTT
J: TRBJ1-2; D: TRBD1; V: TRBV5-4; length: 14; size: .; CDR3: CASSPTGGLNGYTF; DNA: TGTGCCAGCAGCCCGACAGGGGGCTTGAATGGCTACACCTTC
J: TRBJ2-1; D: .; V: TRBV4-1; length: 17; size: .; CDR3: CASSQESGLSSYNEQFF; DNA: TGCGCCAGCAGCCAAGAATCAGGCCTGAGCTCCTACAATGAGCAGTTCTTC
J: TRBJ2-7; D: .; V: TRBV7-9; length: 12; size: .; CDR3: CASSLGAYEQYF; DNA: TGTGCCAGCAGCTTAGGAGCTTACGAGCAGTACTTC
J: TRBJ2-7; D: .; V: TRBV18; length: 13; size: .; CDR3: CASSPGRTYEQYF; DNA: TGTGCCAGCTCACCAGGCAGGACCTACGAGCAGTACTTC
J: TRBJ1-4; D: .; V: TRBV5-1; length: 15; size: .; CDR3: CASSPGWGFGEKLFF; DNA: TGCGCCAGCAGCCCGGGCTGGGGCTTTGGGGAAAAACTGTTTTTT
J: TRBJ1-2; D: .; V: TRBV2; length: 15; size: once; CDR3: CASSEWQGRYYGYTF; DNA: TGTGCCAGCAGTGAATGGCAGGGTAGATACTATGGCTACACCTTC
J: TRBJ1-5; D: .; V: TRBV19; length: 14; size: .; CDR3: CASSARGANQPQHF; DNA: TGTGCCAGTAGTGCCCGCGGGGCGAATCAGCCCCAGCATTTT
J: TRBJ2-1; D: TRBD1; V: TRBV7-3; length: 15; size: .; CDR3: CASSPQGVPNNEQFF; DNA: TGTGCCAGCAGTCCTCAGGGGGTCCCGAACAATGAGCAGTTCTTC
J: TRBJ1-1; D: .; V: TRBV7-6; length: 15; size: .; CDR3: CASSLVGSGRTEAFF; DNA: TGTGCCAGCAGCTTAGTAGGGAGTGGACGCACTGAAGCTTTCTTT
J: TRBJ1-2; D: TRBD1; V: TRBV7-8; length: 13; size: .; CDR3: CASSLGQGGGYTF; DNA: TGTGCCAGCAGCTTAGGACAGGGCGGTGGCTACACCTTC
J: TRBJ2-7; D: TRBD1; V: TRBV10-3; length: 15; size: .; CDR3: CAISPQGESSYEQYF; DNA: TGTGCCATCAGTCCTCAGGGGGAGAGCTCCTACGAGCAGTACTTC
J: TRBJ2-7; D: .; V: TRBV6-5; length: 14; size: .; CDR3: CASRGGQFSYEQYF; DNA: TGTGCCAGCAGGGGGGGACAGTTCTCCTACGAGCAGTACTTC
J: TRBJ1-1; D: TRBD1; V: TRBV12-5; length: 15; size: .; CDR3: CASGLSQGVNTEAFF; DNA: TGTGCTAGTGGTTTGTCACAGGGGGTCAACACTGAAGCTTTCTTT
J: TRBJ2-3; D: .; V: TRBV5-1; length: 15; size: few; CDR3: CASGTQGDHTDTQYF; DNA: TGCGCCAGCGGCACCCAGGGTGACCACACAGATACGCAGTATTTT
J: TRBJ2-7; D: .; V: TRBV4-2; length: 15; size: .; CDR3: CASSHPEGGNYEQYF; DNA: TGTGCCAGCAGCCATCCTGAGGGTGGAAACTACGAGCAGTACTTC
J: TRBJ2-1; D: TRBD1; V: TRBV27; length: 14; size: .; CDR3: CASSFYTGTGSPIF; DNA: TGTGCCAGCAGTTTTTACACAGGGACAGGTAGTCCGATCTTC
J: TRBJ2-3; D: TRBD2; V: TRBV7-2; length: 15; size: few; CDR3: CASSLGGGTTDTQYF; DNA: TGTGCCAGCAGCTTAGGCGGGGGAACCACAGATACGCAGTATTTT
J: TRBJ1-1; D: .; V: TRBV20-1; length: 10; size: few; CDR3: CSARSREAFF; DNA: TGCAGTGCTAGATCCAGGGAAGCTTTCTTT
J: TRBJ1-1; D: .; V: TRBV10-1; length: 13; size: few; CDR3: CASSSLGPPEAFF; DNA: TGCGCCAGCAGTTCTCTTGGGCCCCCTGAAGCTTTCTTT
J: TRBJ1-1; D: .; V: TRBV7-9; length: 14; size: .; CDR3: CSSSPTTGNTEAFF; DNA: TGTTCCAGCAGCCCCACGACAGGGAACACTGAAGCTTTCTTT
J: TRBJ1-2; D: .; V: TRBV5-6; length: 13; size: .; CDR3: CASSLNRGYGYTF; DNA: TGTGCCAGCAGCCTAAATCGGGGATATGGCTACACCTTC
J: TRBJ2-5; D: TRBD2; V: TRBV29-1; length: 15; size: once; CDR3: CSVEDGTSGGKTQYF; DNA: TGCAGCGTTGAAGATGGGACTAGCGGAGGAAAGACCCAGTACTTC
J: TRBJ2-7; D: TRBD2; V: TRBV11-3; length: 15; size: .; CDR3: CASSYDGAGPYEQYF; DNA: TGTGCCAGCAGTTATGATGGAGCGGGGCCCTACGAGCAGTACTTC
J: TRBJ1-5; D: .; V: TRBV19; length: 14; size: .; CDR3: CASSIGGSEQPQHF; DNA: TGTGCCAGTAGTATCGGGGGATCGGAGCAGCCCCAGCATTTT
J: TRBJ2-3; D: TRBD1; V: TRBV10-1; length: 15; size: .; CDR3: CASSGDRGFADTQYF; DNA: TGCGCCAGCAGTGGGGACAGGGGGTTCGCAGATACGCAGTATTTT
J: TRBJ1-2; D: .; V: TRBV5-1; length: 13; size: .; CDR3: CASSRDRNYGYTF; DNA: TGCGCCAGCAGCAGAGACAGGAACTATGGCTACACCTTC
J: TRBJ1-4; D: TRBD1; V: TRBV9; length: 16; size: once; CDR3: CASSVGGTGPNEKLFF; DNA: TGTGCCAGCAGCGTAGGGGGGACAGGGCCCAATGAAAAACTGTTTTTT
J: TRBJ1-5; D: .; V: TRBV19; length: 15; size: .; CDR3: CASSIDLRVNQPQHF; DNA: TGTGCCAGTAGTATTGACCTCAGGGTAAATCAGCCCCAGCATTTT
J: TRBJ1-5; D: .; V: TRBV6-6; length: 14; size: .; CDR3: CASSYSGGDQPQHF; DNA: TGTGCCAGCAGTTACTCGGGGGGGGACCAGCCCCAGCATTTT
J: TRBJ2-5; D: .; V: TRBV6-5; length: 13; size: .; CDR3: CASSPTGRETQYF; DNA: TGTGCCAGCAGCCCCACAGGGCGAGAGACCCAGTACTTC
J: TRBJ1-4; D: .; V: TRBV5-1; length: 14; size: .; CDR3: CASSFSGGNEKLFF; DNA: TGCGCCAGCAGCTTTTCGGGGGGGAATGAAAAACTGTTTTTT
J: TRBJ2-3; D: TRBD1; V: TRBV5-8; length: 13; size: .; CDR3: CASSQTGADTQYF; DNA: TGTGCCAGCAGCCAAACAGGGGCAGATACGCAGTATTTT
J: TRBJ1-2; D: TRBD1; V: TRBV9; length: 14; size: .; CDR3: CASSETGQNYGYTF; DNA: TGTGCCAGCAGTGAAACGGGACAGAACTATGGCTACACCTTC
J: TRBJ1-5; D: TRBD1; V: TRBV6-5; length: 16; size: .; CDR3: CASSYSTGEGNQPQHF; DNA: TGTGCCAGCAGTTACTCGACAGGGGAGGGGAATCAGCCCCAGCATTTT
J: TRBJ2-3; D: TRBD1; V: TRBV15; length: 15; size: .; CDR3: CATSPDRGKFDTQYF; DNA: TGTGCCACCAGTCCGGACAGGGGCAAGTTCGATACGCAGTATTTT
J: TRBJ2-2; D: .; V: TRBV27; length: 16; size: .; CDR3: CASSLGATPNTGELFF; DNA: TGTGCCAGCAGTTTAGGAGCTACCCCGAACACCGGGGAGCTGTTTTTT
J: TRBJ2-3; D: TRBD2; V: TRBV4-2; length: 14; size: .; CDR3: CASSPSGEADTQYF; DNA: TGTGCCAGCAGCCCGAGCGGGGAAGCAGATACGCAGTATTTT
J: TRBJ1-1; D: TRBD1; V: TRBV9; length: 15; size: .; CDR3: CASSVEGQGNTEAFF; DNA: TGTGCCAGCAGCGTAGAGGGACAGGGGAACACTGAAGCTTTCTTT
J: TRBJ2-5; D: TRBD1; V: TRBV9; length: 17; size: .; CDR3: CASSATGGYTRGETQYF; DNA: TGTGCCAGCAGCGCAACAGGGGGCTACACCCGCGGGGAGACCCAGTACTTC
J: TRBJ1-6; D: TRBD1; V: TRBV2; length: 10; size: .; CDR3: CASSQTGLHF; DNA: TGTGCCAGCAGTCAGACAGGGCTCCACTTT